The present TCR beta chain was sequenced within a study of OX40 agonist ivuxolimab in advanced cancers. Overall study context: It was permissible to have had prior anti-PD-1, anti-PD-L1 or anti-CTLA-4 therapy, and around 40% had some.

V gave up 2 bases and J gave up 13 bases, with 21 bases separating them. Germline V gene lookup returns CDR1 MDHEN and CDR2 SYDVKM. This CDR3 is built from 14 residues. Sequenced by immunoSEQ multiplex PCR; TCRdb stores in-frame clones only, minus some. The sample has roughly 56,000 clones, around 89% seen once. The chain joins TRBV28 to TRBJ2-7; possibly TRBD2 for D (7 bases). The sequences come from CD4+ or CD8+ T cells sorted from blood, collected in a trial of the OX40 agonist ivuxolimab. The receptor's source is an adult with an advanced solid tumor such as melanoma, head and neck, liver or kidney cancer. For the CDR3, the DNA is TGTGCCAGCAGTTTACGACAAGGAGGGGGGGAATTATACTTC. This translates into CASSLRQGGGELYF.